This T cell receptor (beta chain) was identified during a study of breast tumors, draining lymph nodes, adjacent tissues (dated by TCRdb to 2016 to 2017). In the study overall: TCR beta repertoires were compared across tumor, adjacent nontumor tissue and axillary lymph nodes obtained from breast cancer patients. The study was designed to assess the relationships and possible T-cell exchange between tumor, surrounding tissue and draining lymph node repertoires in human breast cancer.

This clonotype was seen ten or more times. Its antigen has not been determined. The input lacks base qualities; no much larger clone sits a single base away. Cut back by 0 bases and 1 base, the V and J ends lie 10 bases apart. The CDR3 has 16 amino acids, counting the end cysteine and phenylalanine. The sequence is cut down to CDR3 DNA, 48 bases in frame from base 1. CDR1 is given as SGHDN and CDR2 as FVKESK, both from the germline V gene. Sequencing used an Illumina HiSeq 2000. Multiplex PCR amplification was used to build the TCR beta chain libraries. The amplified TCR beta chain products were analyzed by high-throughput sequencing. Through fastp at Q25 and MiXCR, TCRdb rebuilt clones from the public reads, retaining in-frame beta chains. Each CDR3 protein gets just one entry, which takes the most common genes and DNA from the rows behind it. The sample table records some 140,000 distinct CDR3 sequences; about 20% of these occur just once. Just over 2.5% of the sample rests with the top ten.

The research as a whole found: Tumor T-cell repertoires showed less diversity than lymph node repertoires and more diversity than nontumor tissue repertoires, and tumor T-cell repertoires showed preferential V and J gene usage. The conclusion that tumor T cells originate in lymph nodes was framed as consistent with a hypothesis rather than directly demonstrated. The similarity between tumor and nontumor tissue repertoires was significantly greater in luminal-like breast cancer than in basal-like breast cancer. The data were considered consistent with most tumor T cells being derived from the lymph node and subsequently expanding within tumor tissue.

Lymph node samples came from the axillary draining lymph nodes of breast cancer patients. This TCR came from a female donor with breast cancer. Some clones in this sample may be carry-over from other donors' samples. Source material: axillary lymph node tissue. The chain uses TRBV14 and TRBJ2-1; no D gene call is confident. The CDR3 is CASSQDYSESYNEQFF. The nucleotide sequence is TGTGCCAGCAGCCAAGATTATAGTGAATCCTACAATGAGCAGTTCTTC.